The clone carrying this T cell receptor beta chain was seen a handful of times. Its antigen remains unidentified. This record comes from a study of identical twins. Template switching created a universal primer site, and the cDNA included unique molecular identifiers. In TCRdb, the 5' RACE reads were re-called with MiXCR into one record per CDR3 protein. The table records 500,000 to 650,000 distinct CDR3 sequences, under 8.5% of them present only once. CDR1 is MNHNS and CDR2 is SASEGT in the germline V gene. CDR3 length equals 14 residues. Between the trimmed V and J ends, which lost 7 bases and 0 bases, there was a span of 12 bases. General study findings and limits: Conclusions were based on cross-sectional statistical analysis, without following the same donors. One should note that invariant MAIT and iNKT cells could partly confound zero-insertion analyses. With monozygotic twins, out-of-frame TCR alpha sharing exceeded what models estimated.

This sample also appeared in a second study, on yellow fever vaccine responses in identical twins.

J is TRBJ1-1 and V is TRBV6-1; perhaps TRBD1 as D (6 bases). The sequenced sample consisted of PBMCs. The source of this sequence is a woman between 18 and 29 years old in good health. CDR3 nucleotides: TGTGCCAGCAACCCCAGGGGAATGAACACTGAAGCTTTCTTT. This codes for CASNPRGMNTEAFF.